These 22 T cell receptor beta chains were all obtained from the same sample, sequenced in a study of blood T cell repertoires in COVID-19. This table comes from immunoSEQ multiplex PCR, and its TCRdb copy is limited to in-frame clones, with some not included. Among roughly 290,000 clones listed, over 75% were seen once. Sequenced sample: peripheral blood. Receptors originate from a woman aged 55-69 years with acute or convalescent COVID-19.

The gene calls are TRBV24-1 and TRBJ2-3; tentative D call: TRBD1 (5 bases). The V end lost 1 base, the J end lost 2 bases, and 9 bases lay between the germline ends. The CDR3 runs 15 residues. CDR1 KGHDR and CDR2 SFDVKD come from the germline V gene. In DNA, the CDR3 is TGTGCCACCAGTGATTTTGACAGCTACACAGATACGCAGTATTTT. Amino acids: CATSDFDSYTDTQYF.

The genes are TRBV5-1 and TRBJ2-1; TRBD2 aligns across 13 bases. CDR3 length: 15 amino acids. Per germline, CDR1 SGHRS and CDR2 YFSETQ. J gave up 5 bases and V 4 bases, and 3 bases lay outside the gene matches. CDR3 protein: CASSGGLAGNNEQFF. The CDR3 DNA reads as TGCGCCAGCAGCGGGGGACTAGCGGGGAACAATGAGCAGTTCTTC.

The V call is TRBV6-2 or TRBV6-3, the J call TRBJ2-1; TRBD2 is a possible D gene (6 bases). The V gene's germline CDR1 is MNHEY and CDR2 SVGEGT. This CDR3 has 13 residues. The germline V and J ends were trimmed by 6 bases and 0 bases, with 6 bases remaining between them. The CDR3 DNA reads as TGTGCCAGCAGCGGGAGCTCCTACAATGAGCAGTTCTTC. Translating it yields CASSGSSYNEQFF.

V and J are TRBV5-5 and TRBJ1-1; D gene unclear. Per germline, CDR1 SGHKS and CDR2 YYEKEE (reference sequence). This CDR3 has 12 residues. Trimming took off 1 base at V and 1 base at J, with 2 bases between the two ends. CDR3 in DNA: TGTGCCAGCAGCTTGCAGAACACTGAAGCTTTCTTT. As protein: CASSLQNTEAFF. The whole variable domain, filled in from reference TRBV5-5 and TRBJ1-1, reads DAGVTQSPTHLIKTRGQQVTLRCSPISGHKSVSWYQQVLGQGPQFIFQYYEKEERGRGNFPDRFSARQFPNYSSELNVNALLLGDSALYLCASSLQNTEAFFGQGTRLTVV.

The chain couples TRBV27 to TRBJ1-1; TRBD1 matches at 7 bases. This CDR3 has 13 amino acids. The V gene's germline CDR1 is MNHEY and CDR2 SMNVEV (reference sequence). V dropped 6 bases and J dropped 5; count of bases not matched to a gene: 6. The CDR3, as DNA: TGTGCCAGCAGAAGGCAGGGGGAGACTGAAGCTTTCTTT. This codes for CASRRQGETEAFF.

This clone came up a few times. The gene calls are TRBV28 and TRBJ2-7; D is undetermined. Deletions cut 3 bases from V and 2 bases from J, with 8 bases between. CDR3 length: 13 residues. Germline CDR1 and CDR2: MDHEN and SYDVKM. The CDR3 region has the DNA TGTGCCAGCAGTTTGGTAGCTCCCTACGAGCAGTACTTC. It specifies CASSLVAPYEQYF.

The genes are TRBV7-2 and TRBJ2-1; D possibly corresponds to TRBD1 (6 bases). Germline-derived CDR1 and CDR2 are SGHTA and FQGNSA. Between the trimmed V and J ends, which lost 2 bases and 5 bases, there was a span of 13 bases. The CDR3 is 15 residues long. The CDR3 coding sequence is TGTGCCAGCAGCTTACTCAGGGGATCCCACAATGAGCAGTTCTTC. This gives the protein CASSLLRGSHNEQFF.

The chain links TRBV11-3 to TRBJ2-2; 9 bases line up with TRBD1. CDR1 is SGHNT and CDR2 is YENEEA in the germline V gene. Unmatched junction bases numbered 9, after V lost 3 bases and J lost 4 bases. The CDR3 is 17 amino acids. This CDR3 reads CASSLTGGTGPTGELFF. CDR3 in DNA: TGTGCCAGCAGCTTGACTGGGGGGACAGGGCCCACCGGGGAGCTGTTTTTT.

This clone was counted a single time. The chain recombines TRBV27 with TRBJ1-2, with a weak D call TRBD1 (6 bases). The V gene lost 5 bases and the J gene lost 8 bases, with 15 bases spanning the gap. Germline CDR1 and CDR2: MNHEY and SMNVEV (reference sequence). The CDR3 runs 13 residues. The CDR3 here is CASSPTGRYGYTF. In DNA, the CDR3 is TGTGCCAGCAGTCCGACAGGCCGCTACGGCTACACCTTC.

The V and J genes are TRBV6-2 or TRBV6-3 and TRBJ2-6; no clear D gene. Germline loops: CDR1 MNHEY, CDR2 SVGEGT. The CDR3 is made up of 16 amino acids. The ends were cut back, 4 bases at V and 2 bases at J, with 12 bases in the middle. The CDR3 DNA is TGTGCCAGCAGTTCCCAACACCTTCCTGGGGCCAACGTCCTGACTTTC. It is translated as CASSSQHLPGANVLTF.

The chain links TRBV27 to TRBJ2-1; TRBD2 agrees at 11 bases. The CDR3 is made up of 18 amino acids. With V trimmed by 4 bases and J by 4 bases, 12 bases remained unmatched. Germline CDR1 and CDR2: MNHEY and SMNVEV (reference sequence). CDR3 loop: CASSSRSPSGGTYNEQFF. The CDR3 coding sequence is TGTGCCAGCAGTTCCAGATCCCCTAGCGGGGGGACGTACAATGAGCAGTTCTTC.

Note on this clone: This sample also contains other DNA sequences that code for the same CDR3. The J gene is TRBJ1-5, the V gene TRBV20-1, with D possibly matching TRBD1 (6 bases). Germline assignment: CDR1 DFQATT and CDR2 SNEGSKA (reference sequence). Trimming removed 3 bases at V and 2 bases at J, with 8 bases between. The CDR3 is 13 amino acids. CDR3 sequence (DNA): TGCAGTGCTAGTTCAGGGGGCAATCAGCCCCAGCATTTT. This gives the protein CSASSGGNQPQHF.

The gene calls are TRBV18 and TRBJ1-5; 10 bases match TRBD1. Germline CDR1 and CDR2: KGHSH and LQKENI. V lost 4 bases, J lost 6 bases, and 6 bases stayed unmatched. The CDR3 runs 15 residues. This chain's CDR3 is CASSQDRGKGQPQHF. CDR3 coding DNA: TGTGCCAGCTCACAGGACAGGGGGAAAGGTCAGCCCCAGCATTTT.

The J gene is TRBJ2-7, the V gene TRBV7-3; TRBD2 matches at 10 bases. The CDR3 has 16 residues. After removal of 5 bases from V and 0 bases from J, the junction contained 7 bases not matched to a gene. CDR1 and CDR2 (germline): SGHTA, FQGTGA. DNA of the CDR3: TGTGCCAGCAGCATCTTCGGACTAGCGGTCTCCTACGAGCAGTACTTC. It codes for CASSIFGLAVSYEQYF.

This chain uses TRBV4-2 with TRBJ1-2; tentative D call: TRBD1 (5 bases). V was clipped by 0 bases and J by 0 bases, with 11 bases between them. Germline CDR1 LGHNA, CDR2 YNFKEQ. The CDR3 extends over 16 amino acids. The CDR3 region is CASSQDLRGANYGYTF. The CDR3 DNA reads as TGTGCCAGCAGCCAAGATTTGCGGGGGGCTAACTATGGCTACACCTTC.

The V gene is TRBV7-2, the J gene TRBJ2-5; D possibly corresponds to TRBD2 (5 bases). CDR3 length equals 11 residues. Germline V CDR1 and CDR2: SGHTA, FQGNSA. Trimming took 6 bases from V and 5 from J, leaving 7 bases between them. CDR3 loop: CASRRGETQYF. CDR3 sequence (DNA): TGTGCCAGCAGGCGAGGGGAGACCCAGTACTTC. The entire variable domain, with the rest obtained from reference TRBV7-2 and TRBJ2-5, is as follows: GAGVSQSPSNKVTEKGKDVELRCDPISGHTALYWYRQSLGQGLEFLIYFQGNSAPDKSGLPSDRFSAERTGGSVSTLTIQRTQQEDSAVYLCASRRGETQYFGPGTRLLVL.

The chain links TRBV5-6 to TRBJ2-7; the match to TRBD1 covers 9 bases. Germline V CDR1 and CDR2: SGHDT, YYEEEE. J was trimmed by 6 bases and V by 4 bases; bases with no gene match: 8. CDR3 size: 14 residues. CDR3: CASSPGQGPAEQYF. CDR3 nucleotide sequence: TGTGCCAGCAGCCCGGGACAGGGCCCCGCCGAGCAGTACTTC.

V is TRBV3-1 (or the pseudogene TRBV3-2) and J is TRBJ2-5, with D possibly matching TRBD1 (6 bases). The germline CDR1 and CDR2 sequences are LGHDT and YNNKEL (reference sequence). The CDR3 is 17 residues long. V was pared by 0 bases and J by 0 bases, with 14 bases between. CDR3 region: CASSQDGQGLDQETQYF. CDR3 nucleotides: TGTGCCAGCAGCCAAGATGGTCAGGGGCTTGACCAAGAGACCCAGTACTTC.

V is TRBV6-4 and J is TRBJ2-2, with 10 bases matching TRBD2. The CDR3 length is 16 residues. Per the germline V gene, CDR1 is MRHNA and CDR2 is SNTAGT. V lost 5 bases, J lost 2 bases, and 5 bases stayed unmatched. The CDR3 region is CASSSLAGENTGELFF. The CDR3, as DNA: TGTGCCAGCAGTTCCCTAGCGGGGGAAAACACCGGGGAGCTGTTTTTT.

Many counts were recorded for this clone. The chain has TRBV2 and TRBJ2-7; 8 bases are a match to TRBD2. Germline V CDR1 and CDR2: SNHLY, FYNNEI. V was clipped by 0 bases and J by 3 bases; unmatched bases: 7. The CDR3 extends over 16 amino acids. The CDR3 loop is CASSEARLALNYEQYF. For the CDR3, the DNA is TGTGCCAGCAGTGAAGCCAGACTAGCGTTGAACTACGAGCAGTACTTC.

V gene TRBV7-6 combines with J gene TRBJ2-3; 10 nucleotides align to TRBD2. Germline V CDR1 and CDR2: SGHVS, FNYEAQ. The length of the CDR3 is 21 residues. With V trimmed by 2 bases and J by 3 bases, 20 bases remained unmatched. The CDR3 protein is CASSLRGAASRSGRGTDTQYF. As DNA, the CDR3 is TGTGCCAGCAGCTTAAGAGGGGCGGCCAGTCGGAGCGGGAGGGGGACAGATACGCAGTATTTT.

This chain's CDR3 is CASSSPGATGEQYF. The CDR3 nucleotides read TGTGCCAGCAGTTCCCCCGGTGCGACGGGCGAGCAGTACTTC. The V call is TRBV6-2 or TRBV6-3, the J call TRBJ2-7; no clear D gene. This CDR3 region has 14 residues. CDR1 and CDR2 from the germline V gene are MNHEY and SVGEGT. Trimming stripped 4 bases from V and 6 bases from J, with 16 bases between.